Included here is one T cell receptor (beta chain) sequence, with context. Original handling: Samples had a median of approximately 89,000 TCRs, ranging roughly 23,224 to 700,000. In TCRdb, the RACE reads were re-called with MiXCR into one record per CDR3 protein. TCRdb assigned the V and J calls; the authors' analysis was not used. This table holds about 52,000 distinct CDR3 sequences, 9.5% to 10% found once. This specimen belongs to a study of human T cells and chemical hapten exposure. The time point: pre-sensitization, week 0. Treatment given: therapeutic diphenylcyclopropenone sensitization with weekly scalp DPC. Total RNA was isolated from unfractionated whole blood. Sample: whole blood, taken in connection with sensitization to the hapten diphenylcyclopropenone (DPC). This sequence was found in a woman in her twenties or thirties with alopecia areata. Some clones in this sample may be carry-over from other donors' samples.

CDR3: CSAIGRSYSTDTQYF. CDR3 nucleotides: TGCAGTGCTATAGGGCGTTCTTATAGCACAGATACGCAGTATTTT. V and J are TRBV20-1 and TRBJ2-3; D gene ambiguous. In germline, CDR1 is DFQATT, CDR2 SNEGSKA (reference sequence). V lost 4 bases and J 0 bases, leaving 14 bases between the germline ends. The length of the CDR3 is 15 residues.